These T cell receptor beta chains were read from a single sample in a study of cytomegalovirus exposure and HLA in healthy donors. Some clones are missing from TCRdb's copy, which holds only in-frame ones; the method was immunoSEQ multiplex PCR. This sample has more than 95,000 clones, with less than 85% found just once. The sequenced sample consisted of PBMCs. The origin of the receptors is a man in his late teens or twenties in good health and CMV-seropositive. Both conserved end residues are part of each CDR3. The D gene is left open where the match is weak. The size of a clone is reported for some rows only, either as once, few or many, or as a class for expanded clones.

d_call,clone_size,v_call,j_call,cdr3_aa,cdr3_nt
.,.,TRBV2,TRBJ1-2,CASSGGSSYGYTF,TGTGCCAGCAGTGGGGGCAGCTCCTATGGCTACACCTTC
.,.,TRBV6-1,TRBJ1-1,CASSVQAPEAFF,TGTGCCAGCAGTGTACAGGCCCCTGAAGCTTTCTTT
.,.,TRBV6-1,TRBJ2-5,CASSGWSEETQYF,TGTGCCAGCAGCGGATGGAGTGAAGAGACCCAGTACTTC
TRBD2,few,TRBV29-1,TRBJ2-7,CSVEDSGNSYEQYF,TGCAGCGTTGAAGATAGCGGGAACTCCTACGAGCAGTACTTC
TRBD1,.,TRBV28,TRBJ1-1,CASSLYGQGPDPEAFF,TGTGCCAGCAGTTTATACGGACAGGGTCCGGACCCTGAAGCTTTCTTT
TRBD1,.,TRBV5-1,TRBJ2-3,CASSKGQGTDTQYF,TGCGCCAGCAGCAAGGGACAGGGCACAGATACGCAGTATTTT
TRBD2,.,TRBV6-1,TRBJ2-3,CASRGGRTDTQYF,TGTGCCAGCAGGGGAGGGCGCACAGATACGCAGTATTTT
TRBD2,.,TRBV10-2,TRBJ2-7,CASGPQGLAGGNEQYF,TGCGCCAGCGGACCCCAGGGACTAGCGGGGGGTAATGAGCAGTACTTC
.,.,TRBV19,TRBJ1-1,CASSFGGGNTEAFF,TGTGCCAGTAGTTTTGGGGGAGGGAACACTGAAGCTTTCTTT
.,.,TRBV27,TRBJ2-7,CASSRTGSEQYF,TGTGCCAGCAGCCGCACAGGCTCCGAGCAGTACTTC
TRBD1,.,TRBV19,TRBJ2-7,CASSMGSGRGLNEQYF,TGTGCCAGTAGTATGGGCAGCGGCAGGGGGTTGAACGAGCAGTACTTC
TRBD2,.,TRBV15,TRBJ2-3,CATSRELAGNEDTQYF,TGTGCCACCAGCAGAGAACTAGCGGGGAATGAAGATACGCAGTATTTT
TRBD1,.,TRBV5-5,TRBJ1-5,CASSAGTASNQPQHF,TGTGCCAGCAGCGCTGGGACAGCGAGCAATCAGCCCCAGCATTTT
.,few,TRBV7-2,TRBJ1-1,CASSFWGRPEAFF,TGTGCCAGCAGCTTTTGGGGGCGGCCTGAAGCTTTCTTT
.,.,TRBV6-1,TRBJ1-1,CASSEKQGSTEAFF,TGTGCCAGCAGTGAAAAACAGGGAAGCACTGAAGCTTTCTTT
TRBD2,.,TRBV7-8,TRBJ2-1,CASSVTSGGPVSTGQFF,TGTGCCAGCAGCGTAACTAGCGGGGGGCCCGTAAGTACGGGGCAGTTCTTC
TRBD1,.,TRBV7-9,TRBJ1-6,CASTSGLRGNGNSPLHF,TGTGCCAGCACGTCCGGTCTCAGGGGGAATGGGAATTCACCCCTCCACTTT
TRBD1,.,TRBV6-1,TRBJ2-2,CASSRDRATGELFF,TGTGCCAGCAGTAGGGACAGGGCCACCGGGGAGCTGTTTTTT
.,once,TRBV7-2,TRBJ1-5,CASSLAAFGRDGNQPQHF,TGTGCCAGCAGCTTAGCGGCCTTTGGGAGGGACGGCAATCAGCCCCAGCATTTT
TRBD1,medium-sized,TRBV6-5,TRBJ2-1,CASRSQGAYNEQFF,TGTGCCAGCAGATCACAGGGGGCGTACAATGAGCAGTTCTTC
TRBD2,.,TRBV7-2,TRBJ2-5,CASSLALRDLADTETQYF,TGTGCCAGCAGCTTAGCGCTCAGGGATCTAGCGGACACAGAGACCCAGTACTTC
.,.,TRBV7-9,TRBJ1-2,CASSEGGRGDYGYTF,TGTGCCAGCAGCGAAGGGGGTAGGGGAGACTATGGCTACACCTTC
TRBD1,.,TRBV7-9,TRBJ2-7,CASSPRTGRHEQYF,TGTGCCAGCAGCCCAAGGACAGGGAGGCACGAGCAGTACTTC
.,once,TRBV6-5,TRBJ1-2,CASSYSTELYGYTF,TGTGCCAGCAGTTACTCGACAGAACTCTATGGCTACACCTTC
.,once,TRBV5-4,TRBJ1-1,CASSPSGDTEAFF,TGTGCCAGCAGCCCCTCAGGGGACACTGAAGCTTTCTTT
TRBD1,.,TRBV7-3,TRBJ2-3,CASSKLGGHTDTQYF,TGTGCCAGCAGCAAGCTAGGGGGCCACACAGATACGCAGTATTTT
.,.,TRBV5-4,TRBJ1-1,CASSFGGTEAFF,TGTGCCAGCAGCTTCGGGGGGACTGAAGCTTTCTTT
TRBD1,.,TRBV27,TRBJ1-2,CASRPGQGASGYTF,TGTGCCAGCAGACCCGGACAGGGGGCAAGCGGCTACACCTTC
.,.,TRBV25-1,TRBJ1-1,CASKGLGEVNTEAFF,TGTGCCAGCAAAGGTCTAGGGGAAGTGAACACTGAAGCTTTCTTT
TRBD2,.,TRBV6-1,TRBJ2-3,CASSEGAPGLAGGDTQYF,TGTGCCAGCAGTGAAGGAGCCCCGGGACTAGCGGGGGGGGATACGCAGTATTTT
.,.,TRBV5-6,TRBJ1-2,CASLDAGLPYYGYTF,TGTGCCAGCCTCGATGCGGGGTTACCGTACTATGGCTACACCTTC
.,.,TRBV2,TRBJ1-3,CASSPYVSSGNTIYF,TGTGCCAGCAGTCCGTACGTCAGCTCTGGAAACACCATATATTTT
.,.,TRBV30,TRBJ1-2,CACSGTSGYTF,TGTGCCTGCTCCGGGACAAGCGGCTACACCTTC
TRBD1,.,TRBV19,TRBJ2-3,CASSWAGGEDTQYF,TGTGCCAGTAGTTGGGCAGGGGGCGAGGATACGCAGTATTTT
.,.,TRBV7-3,TRBJ2-7,CASSLTGTSEQYF,TGTGCCAGCAGCCTCACAGGGACCAGCGAGCAGTACTTC
.,.,TRBV6-5,TRBJ1-6,CASSPWGGGNSPLHF,TGTGCCAGCAGCCCTTGGGGGGGTGGGAATTCACCCCTCCACTTT
TRBD1,.,TRBV5-1,TRBJ2-1,CASSSGQGGINEQFF,TGCGCCAGCAGCTCGGGACAGGGAGGGATCAATGAGCAGTTCTTC
TRBD2,.,TRBV5-1,TRBJ2-1,CASRQGGGVFVGNEQFF,TGCGCCAGCAGACAAGGCGGGGGGGTCTTCGTAGGGAATGAGCAGTTCTTC
.,.,TRBV10-2,TRBJ2-5,CASRAGETQYF,TGCGCCAGCAGGGCAGGGGAGACCCAGTACTTC
.,.,TRBV5-1,TRBJ2-7,CASSLEGRREQYF,TGCGCCAGCAGCTTGGAAGGCAGGCGCGAGCAGTACTTC
.,.,TRBV7-9,TRBJ1-5,CASSLSGGDQPQHF,TGTGCCAGCAGCCTCTCTGGGGGGGATCAGCCCCAGCATTTT
TRBD1,.,TRBV5-4,TRBJ2-7,CASSLAGTGGYEQYF,TGTGCCAGCAGCTTGGCAGGGACAGGGGGCTACGAGCAGTACTTC
TRBD1,few,TRBV5-6,TRBJ2-7,CASSDRGTHYEQYF,TGTGCCAGCAGCGACAGGGGAACCCACTACGAGCAGTACTTC
TRBD2,.,TRBV11-2,TRBJ2-5,CASSLEGRGANQETQYF,TGTGCCAGCAGCTTAGAAGGGCGGGGGGCCAACCAAGAGACCCAGTACTTC
.,.,TRBV11-2,TRBJ1-1,CASSTRRVTGTEAFF,TGTGCCAGCAGCACCCGACGGGTGACGGGCACTGAAGCTTTCTTT
TRBD1,.,TRBV30,TRBJ2-7,CAWSPDREAGEQYF,TGTGCCTGGAGTCCGGACAGGGAGGCAGGCGAGCAGTACTTC
TRBD2,.,TRBV4-1,TRBJ2-2,CASSQLLAEAGELFF,TGCGCCAGCAGCCAATTACTAGCGGAGGCCGGGGAGCTGTTTTTT
TRBD2,once,TRBV14,TRBJ2-7,CASSPGLAGGLDEQYF,TGTGCCAGCAGCCCAGGACTAGCGGGGGGTTTGGACGAGCAGTACTTC
TRBD1,.,TRBV9,TRBJ1-3,CASSGTGTGNTIYF,TGTGCCAGCAGCGGGACAGGGACAGGAAACACCATATATTTT
.,few,TRBV19,TRBJ1-1,CASNPGLRSTEAFF,TGTGCCAGTAACCCAGGGTTGCGCTCCACTGAAGCTTTCTTT
.,.,TRBV11-2,TRBJ2-5,CASSQAGLAETQYF,TGTGCCAGCAGCCAGGCGGGGCTAGCGGAGACCCAGTACTTC
.,.,TRBV19,TRBJ1-1,CASSIRVQFTEAFF,TGTGCCAGTAGTATCAGGGTTCAATTCACTGAAGCTTTCTTT
TRBD2,.,TRBV29-1,TRBJ2-3,CSVDRLAGGTDTQYF,TGCAGCGTCGACCGACTAGCGGGGGGGACAGATACGCAGTATTTT